This T cell receptor beta chain was identified during a study of human T cells and chemical hapten exposure. Study in general: Variability of per-sample TCR yields stemmed mainly from small differences in pooled library volume. Notes on the study in general: Sensitization with DPC brought no change to TCRs above 1 in 1000 in frequency.

Extraction yielded total RNA from whole blood (unfractionated). The library gave individual cDNA molecules unique molecular identifiers. Under the authors' procedure: Samples contained a median of 95,638 TCRs, with a range of about 23,224 to 700,000. Each CDR3 protein is one row after TCRdb ran MiXCR on the reads. The V and J calls here are based on TCRdb, not the publication. This repertoire shows around 120,000 distinct CDR3 sequences, about 7.7% found once; its top ten account for approximately 1.4%. This clonotype was seen ten or more times. Its antigen is undetermined. CDR3 size: 12 residues. Per germline, CDR1 MNHEY and CDR2 SVGEGT. Trimming cost V 11 bases and J 0 bases, with 8 bases left between them.

The clonotype was recovered from a human donor in good health. Some clones in this sample may be carry-over from other donors' samples. V is TRBV6-2 or TRBV6-3 and J is TRBJ1-5, with TRBD1 as a possible D gene (5 bases). Sequencing input: whole blood. The DNA of the CDR3 is TGTGCCTCCGGGGGTAGCAATCAGCCCCAGCATTTT. The encoded protein is CASGGSNQPQHF.